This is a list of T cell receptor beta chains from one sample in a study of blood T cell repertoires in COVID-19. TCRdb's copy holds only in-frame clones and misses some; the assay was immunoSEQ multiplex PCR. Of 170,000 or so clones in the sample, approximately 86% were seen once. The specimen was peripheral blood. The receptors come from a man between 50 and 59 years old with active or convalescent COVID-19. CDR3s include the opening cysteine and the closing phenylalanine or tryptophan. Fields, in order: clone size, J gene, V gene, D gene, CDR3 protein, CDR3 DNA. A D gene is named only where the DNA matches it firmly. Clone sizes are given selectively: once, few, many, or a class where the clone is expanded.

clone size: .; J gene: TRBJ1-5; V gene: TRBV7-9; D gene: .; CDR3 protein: CASSSDRGATIQPQHF; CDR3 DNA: TGTGCCAGCAGCTCCGACCGTGGAGCAACCATCCAGCCCCAGCATTTT
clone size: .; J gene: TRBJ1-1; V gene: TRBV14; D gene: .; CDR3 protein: CASSHVEPNTEAFF; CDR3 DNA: TGTGCCAGCAGCCATGTAGAACCGAACACTGAAGCTTTCTTT
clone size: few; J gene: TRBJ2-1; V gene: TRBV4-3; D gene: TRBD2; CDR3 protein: CASSQGLAEVNEQFF; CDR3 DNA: TGCGCCAGCAGCCAAGGACTAGCGGAAGTCAATGAGCAGTTCTTC
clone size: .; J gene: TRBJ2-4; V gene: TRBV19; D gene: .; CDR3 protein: CASSINGAKNIQYF; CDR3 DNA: TGTGCCAGTAGTATCAACGGGGCCAAAAACATTCAGTACTTC
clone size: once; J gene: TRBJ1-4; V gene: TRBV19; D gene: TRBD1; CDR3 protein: CASSSGATGVNEKLFF; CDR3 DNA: TGTGCCAGTAGTTCCGGGGCGACAGGGGTTAATGAAAAACTGTTTTTT
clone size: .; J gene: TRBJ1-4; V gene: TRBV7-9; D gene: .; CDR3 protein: CASSTRRTATNEKLFF; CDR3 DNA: TGTGCCAGCAGCACTCGCCGTACAGCAACTAATGAAAAACTGTTTTTT
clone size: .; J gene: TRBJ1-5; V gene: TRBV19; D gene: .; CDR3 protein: CASSTRVNQPQHF; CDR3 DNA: TGTGCCAGTAGTACGAGAGTTAATCAGCCCCAGCATTTT
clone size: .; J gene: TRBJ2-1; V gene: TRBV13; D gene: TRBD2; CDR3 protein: CASSLGLAGVSNEQFF; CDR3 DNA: TGTGCCAGCAGCTTAGGGCTCGCGGGAGTTAGTAATGAGCAGTTCTTC
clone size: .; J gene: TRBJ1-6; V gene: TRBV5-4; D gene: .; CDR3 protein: CASSPAQGIGNSPLHF; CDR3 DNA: TGTGCCAGCAGCCCGGCCCAGGGCATTGGTAATTCACCCCTCCACTTT
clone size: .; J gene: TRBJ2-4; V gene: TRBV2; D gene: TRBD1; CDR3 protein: CASSDRTGLAKNIQYF; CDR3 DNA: TGTGCCAGCAGCGACAGGACAGGTCTAGCCAAAAACATTCAGTACTTC
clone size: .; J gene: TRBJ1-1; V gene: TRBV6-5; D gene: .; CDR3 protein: CASRTVNTEAFF; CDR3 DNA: TGTGCCAGCAGGACAGTGAACACTGAAGCTTTCTTT
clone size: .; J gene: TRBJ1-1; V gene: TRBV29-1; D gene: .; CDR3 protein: CSGTGRAGGTEAFF; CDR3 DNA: TGCAGCGGTACGGGCAGGGCCGGTGGCACTGAAGCTTTCTTT
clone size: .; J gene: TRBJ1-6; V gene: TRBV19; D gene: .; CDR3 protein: CAGSTGDGNSPLHF; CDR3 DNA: TGTGCCGGCTCGACCGGAGATGGGAATTCACCCCTCCACTTT
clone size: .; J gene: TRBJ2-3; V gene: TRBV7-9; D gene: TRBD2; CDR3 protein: CASSQPLAGSDTQYF; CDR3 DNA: TGTGCCAGCAGCCAACCCCTAGCGGGTTCAGATACGCAGTATTTT
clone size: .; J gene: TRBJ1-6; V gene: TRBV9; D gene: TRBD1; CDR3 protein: CASSPTKGANSPLHF; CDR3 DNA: TGTGCCAGCAGCCCCACTAAGGGGGCCAATTCACCCCTCCACTTT
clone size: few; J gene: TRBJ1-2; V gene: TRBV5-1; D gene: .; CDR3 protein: CASSPPGGGYGYTF; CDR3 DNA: TGCGCCAGCAGCCCACCGGGGGGAGGGTATGGCTACACCTTC
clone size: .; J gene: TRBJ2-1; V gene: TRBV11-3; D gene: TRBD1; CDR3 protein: CASSLGQGGNEQFF; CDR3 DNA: TGTGCCAGCAGCCTGGGACAGGGTGGGAATGAGCAGTTCTTC
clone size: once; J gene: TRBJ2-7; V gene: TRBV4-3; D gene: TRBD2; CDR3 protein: CASSHVSGMIDEQYF; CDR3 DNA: TGCGCCAGCAGCCACGTTAGCGGGATGATCGACGAGCAGTACTTC
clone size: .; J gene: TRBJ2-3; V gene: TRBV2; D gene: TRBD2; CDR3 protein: CASNREGHTDTQYF; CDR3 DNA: TGTGCCAGCAACCGGGAGGGCCACACAGATACGCAGTATTTT
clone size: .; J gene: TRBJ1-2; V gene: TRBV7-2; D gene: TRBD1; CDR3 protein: CASSLGRQGFGYTF; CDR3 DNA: TGTGCCAGCAGCTTAGGCAGACAGGGGTTTGGCTACACCTTC
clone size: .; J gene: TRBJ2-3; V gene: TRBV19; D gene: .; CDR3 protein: CASRQGGGTDTQYF; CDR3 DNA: TGTGCCAGTAGACAGGGGGGGGGCACAGATACGCAGTATTTT
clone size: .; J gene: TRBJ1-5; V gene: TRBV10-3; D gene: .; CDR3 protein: CAISESGGDGQPQHF; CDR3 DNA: TGTGCCATCAGTGAGTCAGGCGGGGATGGACAGCCCCAGCATTTT
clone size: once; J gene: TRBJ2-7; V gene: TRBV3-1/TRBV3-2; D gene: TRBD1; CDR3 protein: CASTPGTGASYEQYF; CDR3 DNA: TGTGCCAGCACTCCCGGGACAGGGGCCTCCTACGAGCAGTACTTC
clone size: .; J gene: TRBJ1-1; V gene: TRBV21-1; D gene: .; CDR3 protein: CASSPHPSTEAFF; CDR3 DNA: TGTGCCAGCAGCCCCCATCCGAGTACTGAAGCTTTCTTT
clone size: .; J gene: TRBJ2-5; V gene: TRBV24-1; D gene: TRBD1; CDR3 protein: CATSDFYGTDQETQYF; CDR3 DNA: TGTGCCACCAGTGATTTTTACGGGACAGACCAAGAGACCCAGTACTTC
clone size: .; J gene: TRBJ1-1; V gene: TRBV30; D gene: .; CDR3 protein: CASYQGGSTEAFF; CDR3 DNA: TGTGCCTCTTACCAGGGTGGAAGCACTGAAGCTTTCTTT
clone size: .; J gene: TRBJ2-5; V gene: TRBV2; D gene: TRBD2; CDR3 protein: CASISSGQETQYF; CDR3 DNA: TGTGCCAGCATATCTAGCGGCCAAGAGACCCAGTACTTC
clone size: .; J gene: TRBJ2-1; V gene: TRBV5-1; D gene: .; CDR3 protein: CASSLDGQPWDEQFF; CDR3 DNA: TGCGCCAGCAGCTTGGACGGACAACCCTGGGATGAGCAGTTCTTC
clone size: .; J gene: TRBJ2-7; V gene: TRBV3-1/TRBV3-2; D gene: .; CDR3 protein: CASSPSSGYEQYF; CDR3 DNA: TGTGCCAGCAGCCCCAGCTCCGGGTACGAGCAGTACTTC
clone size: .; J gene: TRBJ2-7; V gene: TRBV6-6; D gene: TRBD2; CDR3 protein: CASILGGSEGYEQYF; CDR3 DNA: TGTGCCAGCATCTTGGGGGGGTCGGAGGGCTACGAGCAGTACTTC
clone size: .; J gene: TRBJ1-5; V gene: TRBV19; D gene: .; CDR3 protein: CASSIDAGNNQPQHF; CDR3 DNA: TGTGCCAGTAGTATAGATGCGGGAAACAATCAGCCCCAGCATTTT
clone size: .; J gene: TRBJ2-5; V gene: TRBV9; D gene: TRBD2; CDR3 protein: CASSVVGSGSQETQYF; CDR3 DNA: TGTGCCAGCAGCGTAGTCGGTAGCGGGAGTCAAGAGACCCAGTACTTC